This TCR beta chain emerged from a study of long-term antiretroviral therapy in people with HIV. General study findings and limits: Diversity rose after ART but stayed below transplant donor controls.

Treatment for all HIV-infected participants took place in the United States. Specimens held 1-10 million cryopreserved PBMC prior to DNA extraction. V dropped 0 bases and J dropped 3; count of bases not matched to a gene: 7. Germline CDR1 and CDR2: SGHRS and YFSETQ. The CDR3 consists of 16 residues. As concerns this clone: Its cognate antigen is unknown.

Version v3.0 of the immunoSEQ assay was performed at survey level. Here immunoSEQ multiplex PCR was the method, and the copy in TCRdb shows in-frame clones only, minus some. This repertoire shows around 16,000 clones, less than 80% found once; its top ten account for roughly 13%. The chain has TRBV5-1 and TRBJ2-7; 9 nucleotides agree with TRBD1. The material was unsorted PBMCs, obtained more than 3.1 years after starting antiretroviral therapy. The sequence came from a woman aged 40 to 49 with HIV. CDR3 nucleotide sequence: TGCGCCAGCAGCTTGGTCGGGACAGGGAAATTCTACGAGCAGTACTTC. Protein sequence: CASSLVGTGKFYEQYF.